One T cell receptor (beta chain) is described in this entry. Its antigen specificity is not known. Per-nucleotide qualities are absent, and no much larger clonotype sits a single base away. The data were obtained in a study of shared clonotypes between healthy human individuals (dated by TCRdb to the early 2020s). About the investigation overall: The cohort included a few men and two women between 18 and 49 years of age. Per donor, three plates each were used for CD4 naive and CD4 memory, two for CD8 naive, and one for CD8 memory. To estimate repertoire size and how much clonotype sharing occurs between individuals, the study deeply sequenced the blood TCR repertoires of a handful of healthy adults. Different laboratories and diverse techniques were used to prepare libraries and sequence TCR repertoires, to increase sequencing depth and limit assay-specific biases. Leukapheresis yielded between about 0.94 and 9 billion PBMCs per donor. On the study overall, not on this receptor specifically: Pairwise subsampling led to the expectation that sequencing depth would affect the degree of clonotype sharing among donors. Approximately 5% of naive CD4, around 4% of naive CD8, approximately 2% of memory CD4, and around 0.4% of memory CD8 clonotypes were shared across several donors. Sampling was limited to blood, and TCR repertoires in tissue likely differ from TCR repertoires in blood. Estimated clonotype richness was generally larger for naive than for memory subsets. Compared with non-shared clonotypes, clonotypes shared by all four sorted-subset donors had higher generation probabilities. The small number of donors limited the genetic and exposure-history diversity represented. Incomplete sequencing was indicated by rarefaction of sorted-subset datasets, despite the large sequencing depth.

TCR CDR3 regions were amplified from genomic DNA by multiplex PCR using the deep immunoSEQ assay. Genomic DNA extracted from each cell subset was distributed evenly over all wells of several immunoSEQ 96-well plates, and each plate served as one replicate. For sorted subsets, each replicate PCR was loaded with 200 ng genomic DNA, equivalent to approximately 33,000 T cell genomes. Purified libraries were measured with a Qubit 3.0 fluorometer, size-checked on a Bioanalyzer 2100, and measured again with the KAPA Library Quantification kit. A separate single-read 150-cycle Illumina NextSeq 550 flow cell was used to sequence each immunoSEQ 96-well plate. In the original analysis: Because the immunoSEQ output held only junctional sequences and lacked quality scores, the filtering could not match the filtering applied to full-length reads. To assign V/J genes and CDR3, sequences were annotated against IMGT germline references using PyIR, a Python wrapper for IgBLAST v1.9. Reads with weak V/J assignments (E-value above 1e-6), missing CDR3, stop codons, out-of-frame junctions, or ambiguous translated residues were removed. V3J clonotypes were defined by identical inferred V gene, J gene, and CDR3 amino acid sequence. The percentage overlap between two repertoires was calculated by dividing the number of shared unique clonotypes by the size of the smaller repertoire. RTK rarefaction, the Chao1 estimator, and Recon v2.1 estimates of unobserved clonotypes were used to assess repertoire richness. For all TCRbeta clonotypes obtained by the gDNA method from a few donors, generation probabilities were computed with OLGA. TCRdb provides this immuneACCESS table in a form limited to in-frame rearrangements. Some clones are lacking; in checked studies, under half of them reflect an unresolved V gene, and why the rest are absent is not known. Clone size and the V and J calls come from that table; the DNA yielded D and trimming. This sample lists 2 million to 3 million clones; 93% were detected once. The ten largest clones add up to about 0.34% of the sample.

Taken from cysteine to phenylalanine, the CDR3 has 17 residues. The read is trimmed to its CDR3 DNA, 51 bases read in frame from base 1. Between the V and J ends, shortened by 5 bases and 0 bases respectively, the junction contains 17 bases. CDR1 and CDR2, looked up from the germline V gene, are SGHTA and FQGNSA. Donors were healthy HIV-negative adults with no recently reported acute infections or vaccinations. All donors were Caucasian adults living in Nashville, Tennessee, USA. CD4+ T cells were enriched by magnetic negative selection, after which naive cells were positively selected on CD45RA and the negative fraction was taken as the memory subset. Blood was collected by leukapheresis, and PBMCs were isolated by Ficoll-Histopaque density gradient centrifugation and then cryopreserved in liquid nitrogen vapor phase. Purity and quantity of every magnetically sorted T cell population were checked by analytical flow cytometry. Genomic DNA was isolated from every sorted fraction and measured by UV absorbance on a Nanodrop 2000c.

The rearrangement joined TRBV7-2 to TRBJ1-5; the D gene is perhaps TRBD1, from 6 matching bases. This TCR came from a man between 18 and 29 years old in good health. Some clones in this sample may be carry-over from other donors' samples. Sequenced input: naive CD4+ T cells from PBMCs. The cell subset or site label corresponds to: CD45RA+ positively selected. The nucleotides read TGTGCCAGCAGCCCCGGGGGGGCCCGAAATAGCAATCAGCCCCAGCATTTT. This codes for CASSPGGARNSNQPQHF.